These T cell receptor beta chains were read from a single sample in a study of human T cells and chemical hapten exposure. MiXCR, run by TCRdb on the RACE reads, gives a single entry per CDR3 protein. The table includes some 77,000 distinct CDR3 sequences, about 8.6% detected once. Material for sequencing was whole blood. Every receptor here comes from a female donor in good health. Some clones in this sample may be carry-over from other donors' samples. CDR3s include the opening cysteine and the closing phenylalanine or tryptophan. D genes are given only for firm matches. A clone size is listed for some rows: how often the clone was seen (once, few, many), or a class if it is expanded.

d_call	clone_size	j_call	v_call	cdr3_aa	cdr3_nt
NA	NA	TRBJ1-1	TRBV18	CASSSQGQNTEAFF	TGTGCCAGCTCATCACAGGGACAGAACACTGAAGCTTTCTTT
NA	NA	TRBJ2-7	TRBV25-1	CASSAGIFYEQYF	TGTGCCAGCAGCGCCGGGATCTTCTACGAGCAGTACTTC
TRBD1	many	TRBJ2-7	TRBV6-5	CASRGSGTGGHEQYF	TGTGCCAGCAGGGGGTCGGGGACAGGGGGCCACGAGCAGTACTTC
TRBD2	NA	TRBJ2-3	TRBV5-6	CASSLRLAGGTDTQYF	TGTGCCAGCAGCTTACGACTAGCGGGGGGCACAGATACGCAGTATTTT
NA	many	TRBJ2-5	TRBV29-1	CSVTRSGVGLETQYF	TGCAGCGTTACTCGGTCAGGGGTGGGGCTGGAGACCCAGTACTTC
TRBD1	NA	TRBJ1-1	TRBV28	CASNEQGSTEAFF	TGTGCCAGCAACGAACAGGGGAGCACTGAAGCTTTCTTT
NA	many	TRBJ1-1	TRBV2	CASSESLGSEAFF	TGTGCCAGCAGTGAATCTCTGGGGTCTGAAGCTTTCTTT
NA	many	TRBJ1-1	TRBV7-9	CASSQQEGLNTEAFF	TGTGCCAGCAGCCAGCAAGAGGGCTTGAACACTGAAGCTTTCTTT
TRBD1	NA	TRBJ1-5	TRBV5-6	CASSLGQGPSQNF	TGTGCCAGCAGCTTGGGACAGGGGCCGTCCCAGAATTTT
NA	few	TRBJ2-7	TRBV3-1	CASARGATYEQYF	TGTGCCAGCGCACGGGGGGCCACCTACGAGCAGTACTTC
NA	many	TRBJ2-6	TRBV24-1	CATSDNRASGANVLTF	TGTGCCACCAGTGATAACAGGGCTTCTGGGGCCAACGTCCTGACTTTC
NA	many	TRBJ1-4	TRBV24-1	CATSDSHDLLEKLFF	TGTGCCACCAGTGATTCTCACGACCTTCTTGAAAAACTGTTTTTT
NA	NA	TRBJ1-1	TRBV7-9	CASSAPGGPTEAFF	TGTGCCAGCAGCGCCCCCGGAGGGCCCACTGAAGCTTTCTTT
NA	many	TRBJ1-5	TRBV21-1	CASSKGSYLSLNQPQHF	TGTGCCAGCAGCAAAGGGTCCTACTTGTCCCTTAATCAGCCCCAGCATTTT
TRBD2	many	TRBJ2-7	TRBV20-1	CSAFSGGQSYEQYF	TGCAGTGCGTTTAGCGGGGGCCAATCCTACGAGCAGTACTTC
NA	few	TRBJ1-2	TRBV10-3	CAISESGSQGYGYTF	TGTGCCATCAGTGAGTCGGGCAGCCAGGGCTATGGCTACACCTTC
TRBD1	many	TRBJ1-5	TRBV28	CASTPGTVLNQPQHF	TGTGCCAGCACCCCAGGGACAGTCCTCAATCAGCCCCAGCATTTT